A selection of T cell receptor beta chains follows, all from one sample in a study of blood T cell repertoires in COVID-19. Profiled with immunoSEQ multiplex PCR; TCRdb holds only in-frame clones, not every one. The repertoire includes 250,000 or so clones, roughly four fifths of them detected once, and roughly 1.9% sits in the top ten. The specimen sequenced was peripheral blood. These receptors were collected from a man in his thirties or forties who had recovered from COVID-19. The CDR3 runs from the conserved cysteine through the conserved F or W. Fields, in order: clone size, J gene, V gene, D gene, CDR3 protein, CDR3 DNA. D genes are given only for firm matches. Clone size is stated in some rows and not others, as once, few, many or a class when expanded.

- TRBJ1-2 TRBV5-6 - CASSLGGGANYGYTF TGTGCCAGCAGCTTGGGAGGGGGAGCGAACTATGGCTACACCTTC
- TRBJ1-5 TRBV21-1 - CANLQGCGNQPQHF TGTGCCAACTTACAGGGTTGTGGGAATCAGCCCCAGCATTTT
few TRBJ2-1 TRBV2 TRBD2 CASILSGVYNEQFF TGTGCCAGCATTCTCAGCGGGGTTTACAATGAGCAGTTCTTC
- TRBJ1-4 TRBV6-5 TRBD1 CASSERDRGREKLFF TGTGCCAGCAGCGAGCGCGACAGGGGGCGTGAAAAACTGTTTTTT
- TRBJ1-4 TRBV7-9 - CASSLRQGGEKLFF TGTGCCAGCAGCTTAAGGCAGGGAGGGGAAAAACTGTTTTTT
- TRBJ1-2 TRBV5-8 - CASSLHTGTNYGYTF TGTGCCAGCAGCTTACACACAGGGACTAACTATGGCTACACCTTC
- TRBJ1-3 TRBV6-5 - CASNMEQGSGNTIYF TGTGCCAGCAATATGGAACAGGGCTCTGGAAACACCATATATTTT
- TRBJ1-4 TRBV3-1/TRBV3-2 - CASSQDSGVEKLFF TGTGCCAGCAGCCAAGATTCGGGAGTCGAAAAACTGTTTTTT
- TRBJ2-7 TRBV7-9 - CASSTPVEDEQYF TGTGCCAGCAGCACTCCCGTTGAGGACGAGCAGTACTTC
- TRBJ2-5 TRBV29-1 - CSVGPSQETQYF TGCAGCGTTGGGCCTAGCCAAGAGACCCAGTACTTC
- TRBJ1-1 TRBV18 TRBD1 CASSLRSWTGGNTEAFF TGTGCCAGCTCACTCCGCTCCTGGACAGGCGGGAACACTGAAGCTTTCTTT
- TRBJ1-6 TRBV7-2 TRBD1 CASSPVTGNSPLHF TGTGCCAGCAGCCCAGTGACAGGGAATTCACCCCTCCACTTT
- TRBJ2-7 TRBV3-1/TRBV3-2 - CASSDGVGHSGQYF TGTGCCAGCAGCGACGGGGTGGGACATTCAGGGCAGTACTTC
- TRBJ2-5 TRBV11-3 TRBD1 CASRIDRGIGTQYF TGTGCCAGCAGAATAGACAGGGGGATAGGGACCCAGTACTTC
once TRBJ1-1 TRBV5-4 - CASSLDEGTEAFF TGTGCCAGCAGCTTGGACGAGGGCACTGAAGCTTTCTTT
few TRBJ2-7 TRBV7-9 - CASSLQGFTYEQYF TGTGCCAGCAGTTTACAGGGATTTACCTACGAGCAGTACTTC
- TRBJ1-1 TRBV11-2 - CASSLGPGNTEAFF TGTGCCAGCAGCTTAGGGCCAGGGAACACTGAAGCTTTCTTT
- TRBJ2-4 TRBV11-3 - CASSLSDGIQYF TGTGCCAGCAGCTTGAGTGATGGCATTCAGTACTTC
- TRBJ1-6 TRBV10-3 - CAISESGISTALHF TGTGCCATCAGTGAGTCGGGCATCTCCACAGCCCTCCACTTT
once TRBJ2-5 TRBV5-1 - CASSLLTVQETQYF TGCGCCAGCAGCTTGCTCACTGTACAAGAGACCCAGTACTTC
- TRBJ1-1 TRBV5-6 - CASTRGDYNTEAFF TGTGCCAGCACCCGGGGGGACTACAACACTGAAGCTTTCTTT
- TRBJ1-4 TRBV19 - CASSTLYLGPATNEKLFF TGTGCCAGTAGCACCCTGTATTTGGGGCCTGCAACTAATGAAAAACTGTTTTTT
- TRBJ2-5 TRBV3-1/TRBV3-2 TRBD2 CASPPPGLAGGGPETQYF TGTGCCTCACCTCCTCCGGGACTAGCGGGGGGAGGCCCAGAGACCCAGTACTTC
few TRBJ2-5 TRBV27 TRBD2 CASRASGGPTETQYF TGTGCCAGCAGGGCTAGCGGGGGGCCCACAGAGACCCAGTACTTC
- TRBJ2-3 TRBV6-1 TRBD2 CASSGGGGGPTDTQYF TGTGCCAGCAGTGGGGGCGGCGGGGGGCCCACAGATACGCAGTATTTT
- TRBJ2-7 TRBV6-1 TRBD2 CASSEGLARTYEQYF TGTGCCAGCAGTGAGGGACTAGCGAGAACCTACGAGCAGTACTTC
- TRBJ2-6 TRBV4-1 - CASSQAGAGANVLTF TGCGCCAGCAGCCAAGCGGGGGCTGGGGCCAACGTCCTGACTTTC
- TRBJ2-7 TRBV5-6 TRBD1 CASSIPGQGTYEQYF TGTGCCAGCAGCATACCGGGACAGGGAACCTACGAGCAGTACTTC
- TRBJ1-1 TRBV19 - CASSGQILNTEAFF TGTGCCAGTAGCGGACAGATATTGAACACTGAAGCTTTCTTT
- TRBJ1-1 TRBV6-5 TRBD1 CASRPDRGVAFF TGTGCCAGCAGACCGGACAGGGGGGTTGCTTTCTTT
- TRBJ2-5 TRBV7-2 - CASSSDSFQETQYF TGTGCCAGCAGCTCTGACAGTTTCCAAGAGACCCAGTACTTC
- TRBJ2-2 TRBV7-2 - CASKNGAGNVGELFF TGTGCCAGCAAGAATGGGGCAGGGAATGTCGGGGAGCTGTTTTTT
medium-sized TRBJ1-5 TRBV2 - CASREQLGNQPQHF TGTGCCAGCAGGGAACAACTGGGCAATCAGCCCCAGCATTTT
- TRBJ2-1 TRBV5-6 TRBD2 CASSLTAGGPDEQFF TGTGCCAGCAGCTTGACAGCGGGGGGGCCAGATGAGCAGTTCTTC
- TRBJ2-5 TRBV5-5 - CASSFSSYQETQYF TGTGCCAGCAGCTTTTCTTCGTACCAAGAGACCCAGTACTTC
- TRBJ2-5 TRBV6-2/TRBV6-3 - CASSSHPSGRRETQYF TGTGCCAGCAGTTCCCACCCATCAGGGAGGCGAGAGACCCAGTACTTC
- TRBJ2-7 TRBV5-1 - CASKMGEDEQYF TGCGCCAGCAAAATGGGGGAGGACGAGCAGTACTTC
- TRBJ1-1 TRBV7-3 - CASSQAAGVTEAFF TGTGCCAGCAGCCAAGCAGCAGGGGTCACTGAAGCTTTCTTT
few TRBJ2-2 TRBV12-3/TRBV12-4 - CASSQGTGELFF TGTGCCAGCAGCCAGGGGACCGGGGAGCTGTTTTTT
- TRBJ2-7 TRBV29-1 - CRSLGAGPYEQYF TGCAGGTCCCTTGGGGCAGGCCCTTACGAGCAGTACTTC
- TRBJ1-5 TRBV7-9 - CASSPGVQGQPQHF TGTGCCAGCAGCCCCGGGGTACAGGGACAGCCCCAGCATTTT
- TRBJ1-1 TRBV5-6 TRBD1 CASSLKGGRTEAFF TGTGCCAGCAGCTTGAAAGGGGGCCGGACTGAAGCTTTCTTT
- TRBJ1-2 TRBV3-1/TRBV3-2 TRBD1 CASSPSEGAVYGYTF TGTGCCAGCAGCCCGAGTGAGGGGGCGGTCTATGGCTACACCTTC